The 15 T cell receptor beta chains below all came from one sample that was sequenced in a study of early T cells in non-severe SARS-CoV-2 infection (dated by TCRdb to the early 2020s). Receptors were amplified or captured by 5' RACE. TCRdb lists the instrument as NextSeq 500. TCRdb redid the processing of the public reads, applying fastp at Q25 and MiXCR, and retained in-frame beta chains. For every CDR3 protein sequence, its rows merge into one entry that carries the most common genes and DNA. The sample table contains 95,000 to 100,000 distinct CDR3 sequences; only one count was recorded for under 15% of them. The ten largest clones capture approximately 2.3% of the sample. The sample comprised whole blood. Every receptor here comes from an adult who was a healthcare worker with PCR-confirmed SARS-CoV-2 infection or an uninfected control (not recorded which).

Many counts were recorded for this clonotype. The genes are TRBV10-3 and TRBJ2-3; D not resolved. Trimming took 2 bases from V and 5 from J, leaving 5 bases between them. CDR3 length: 12 residues. Germline CDR1 reads ENHRY; CDR2 reads SYGVKD. The CDR3 DNA follows: TGTGCCATCAGTGAGGTTCAAGATACGCAGTATTTT. Translation gives CAISEVQDTQYF.

This chain uses TRBV29-1 with TRBJ2-1, with D tentatively TRBD2 (6 bases). Germline V CDR1 and CDR2: SQVTM, ANQGSEA. V was trimmed by 7 bases and J by 1 base, leaving 11 bases between them. The CDR3 runs 13 residues. CDR3 amino acids: CSARGRSYNEQFF. The CDR3 coding sequence is TGCAGCGCCCGAGGGAGGTCCTACAATGAGCAGTTCTTC.

This clonotype has only a few counts. CDR3 amino acids: CASSDGPEQYF. CDR3 in DNA: TGTGCCAGCAGCGACGGTCCCGAGCAGTACTTC. This chain connects TRBV9 to TRBJ2-7; D gene ambiguous. CDR3 length: 11 residues. Germline CDR1 SGDLS, CDR2 YYNGEE. Trimming removed 3 bases at V and 6 bases at J, with 7 bases between.

This clonotype was detected many times. V gene TRBV7-8 combines with J gene TRBJ2-7, with a weak D call TRBD1 (6 bases). Germline CDR1 and CDR2: SGHVS and FQNEAQ. The CDR3 runs 15 residues. Between the trimmed V and J ends, which lost 4 bases and 0 bases, there was a span of 13 bases. CDR3 protein: CASSSGTYSSYEQYF. CDR3 nucleotide sequence: TGTGCCAGCAGCTCCGGGACATATAGCTCCTACGAGCAGTACTTC.

The table lists this clonotype with a few counts. This rearrangement joins TRBV4-2 to TRBJ1-1; no firm D call. This CDR3 has 13 amino acids. Deletions cut 4 bases from V and 5 bases from J, with 11 bases between. CDR1 LGHNA and CDR2 YNFKEQ come from the germline V gene. For the CDR3, the DNA is TGTGCCAGCAGCCTTTCTAGGATAACTGAAGCTTTCTTT. Protein: CASSLSRITEAFF.

This clonotype was picked up many times. The CDR3, as DNA: TGTGCCAGCAGCGAGGGGGTCTACGAGCAGTACTTC. It yields the protein CASSEGVYEQYF. J is TRBJ2-7 and V is TRBV11-2; D is possibly TRBD1 (6 bases). Trimming took off 5 bases at V and 3 bases at J, with 8 bases between the two ends. CDR1 SGHAT and CDR2 FQNNGV come from the germline V gene. The CDR3 loop spans 12 amino acids.

The V gene is TRBV28, the J gene TRBJ2-2; TRBD1 aligns across 8 bases. Per germline, CDR1 MDHEN and CDR2 SYDVKM. There are 16 residues in the CDR3. Germline trimming cut 1 base from V and 3 bases from J; bases unmatched to any gene: 4. Written as DNA, the CDR3 is TGTGCCAGCAGTTTATTCCTGACAGGGGACACCGGGGAGCTGTTTTTT. Its protein is CASSLFLTGDTGELFF.

This clonotype appeared many times. V gene TRBV12-3 or TRBV12-4 combines with J gene TRBJ2-6, with D tentatively TRBD1 (5 bases). CDR3 length equals 17 residues. V shed 3 bases and J shed 4 bases, with 16 bases lying between them. CDR3 sequence reads: CASSFQGRHSGANVLTF. The CDR3 DNA sequence: TGTGCCAGCAGTTTTCAGGGCCGACACTCCGGGGCCAACGTCCTGACTTTC.

The chain carries TRBV6-6 and TRBJ2-7; TRBD2 aligns across 11 bases. The length of the CDR3 is 17 residues. Losses at the gene ends were 7 bases for V and 2 bases for J; bases not matched to a gene: 13. The germline V gene encodes CDR1 MNHNY and CDR2 SVGAGI (reference sequence). The CDR3 bases are TGTGCCAGCACCAGAAAACTAGCGGGGGATAACGCCTACGAGCAGTACTTC. This gives the protein CASTRKLAGDNAYEQYF.

This chain connects TRBV20-1 to TRBJ2-2; a weak D match, TRBD2 (6 bases). V was pared by 6 bases and J by 3 bases, with 14 bases between. Germline CDR1 and CDR2: DFQATT and SNEGSKA (reference sequence). The CDR3 consists of 14 residues. The CDR3 is CSAPSVPDTGELFF. The CDR3 DNA sequence: TGCAGTGCGCCTAGCGTTCCCGACACCGGGGAGCTGTTTTTT.

This clonotype was found many times. The chain uses TRBV18 and TRBJ1-2, with D tentatively TRBD1 (5 bases). The germline V gene encodes CDR1 KGHSH and CDR2 LQKENI. The length of the CDR3 is 14 residues. Deletions cut 3 bases from V and 1 base from J, with 9 bases between. For the CDR3, the DNA is TGTGCCAGCTCACCGGGAGGGGATAACTATGGCTACACCTTC. Its protein product is CASSPGGDNYGYTF.

This clonotype was seen a handful of times. This CDR3 reads CASSFQGLAANTDTQYF. The CDR3 nucleotides read TGTGCCAGCAGCTTCCAAGGACTAGCGGCGAACACAGATACGCAGTATTTT. This chain joins TRBV11-2 and TRBJ2-3; 10 bases match TRBD2. Germline values: CDR1 SGHAT, CDR2 FQNNGV. The CDR3 covers 17 residues. V lost 3 bases and J lost 2; bases outside the gene matches: 8.

The rearrangement links TRBV6-1 to TRBJ1-6; 7 positions match TRBD1. In germline, CDR1 is MNHNS, CDR2 SASEGT. The CDR3 totals 16 residues. The V segment lost 2 bases and the J segment 7 bases; nucleotides outside the gene matches: 8. The CDR3 DNA is TGTGCCAGCAGTGAAATAGGGGGCGTATGGAATTCACCCCTCCACTTT. It is translated as CASSEIGGVWNSPLHF.

This clonotype was detected only a few times. This chain uses TRBV5-1 with TRBJ1-5, with D perhaps matching TRBD1 (6 bases). Looked up from germline, CDR1 is SGHRS and CDR2 is YFSETQ. This CDR3 is 15 amino acids long. Trimming stripped 5 bases from V and 4 bases from J, with 16 bases between. The CDR3 loop reads CASSPDSSGNQPQHF. The CDR3 coding sequence is TGCGCCAGCAGTCCGGACAGCTCGGGTAATCAGCCCCAGCATTTT.

The V call is TRBV6-5, the J call TRBJ2-3; no definite D call. The CDR3 has 15 amino acids. Germline values: CDR1 MNHEY, CDR2 SVGAGI. Trimming took off 5 bases at V and 0 bases at J, with 12 bases between the two ends. In nucleotides, the CDR3 is TGTGCCAGCAGTGTTCATAGTCCCAGCACAGATACGCAGTATTTT. It yields the protein CASSVHSPSTDTQYF.